The T cell receptor (beta chain) described here comes from a study of blood T cell repertoires in COVID-19 (dated by TCRdb to the early 2020s). Background on the whole study: The collaborator samples originated in the United States, Italy and Spain and spanned the acute and convalescent phases of COVID-19. The material from the prospective study consisted of cDNA or gDNA derived from T cells, B-cell-depleted T cells, or PBMCs. The dataset comprised deeply sampled blood TCRbeta repertoires from subjects exposed to, actively infected with, or recovered from COVID-19. The repertoires were made available in a free public database intended to serve as a resource for research on the immune response to SARS-CoV-2. Samples were obtained from the ongoing ImmuneRACE study (first 160 participants) and from over 1,000 subjects provided by 6 global collaborators. A de-identified subject ID, COVID-19 status, age in years and sex were almost always included in the sample metadata. HLA class I and class II types, where available, came from metadata supplied by the sample provider rather than from assay-based typing.

Each collaborating institution followed its own protocols to collect whole blood in K2EDTA tubes. For TCRbeta analysis, collaborators shipped samples as frozen whole blood, isolated PBMCs, or DNA extracted from either of those sample types. Overall results and qualifications from the work: How much clinical and demographic metadata was included differed by source and by participant, and the metadata was provided uncurated.

A few counts support this clone. It has no known antigen specificity. No much larger clone is present one base from it, and per-base qualities are unavailable. TCRbeta CDR3 regions were amplified from genomic DNA using the immunoSEQ Assay, a bias-controlled multiplex PCR. The published analysis was carried out like this. Within the assay, amplification of reference gene primers was used to estimate how many nucleated cells each sample contained. To quantify the absolute abundance of each unique TCRbeta CDR3 rearrangement, sequence reads were collapsed and filtered. For each sample, productive Simpson clonality was calculated as the square root of Simpson's diversity index over productive rearrangements. Not all clones reach the TCRdb copy of this immuneACCESS table, which keeps in-frame sequences only. Checked studies attribute under half of the gap to unresolved V genes and leave the rest unexplained. V, J and clone size reflect that table, while D and trimming were determined from the DNA. The sample table shows 400,000 to 550,000 clones, and 85% to 90% are seen once. Around 4.5% of the sample goes to the ten largest clones.

V is pared back by 1 base and J by 12 bases, with 13 bases lying between the germline termini. Based on the germline V gene, the CDR1 and CDR2 sequences are MGHRA and YSYEKL. From the cysteine up to the phenylalanine, the CDR3 has a length of 13 residues. Of all the DNA, just the CDR3 is kept, 39 bases in frame from base 1. The sequence derives from a woman aged 25 to 45 with acute or convalescent COVID-19. The chain is assembled from TRBV4-1 and TRBJ2-1; the D segment could be TRBD1, given 6 matching bases. Sequencing was carried out using peripheral blood. The base sequence is TGCGCCAGCAGCCAAGCGCAGGGGTACGGGCAGTTCTTC. Translated, this gives CASSQAQGYGQFF.